A selection of T cell receptor beta chains follows, all from one sample in a study of PD-L1 blockade in urothelial cancer. Some clones are missing from TCRdb's copy, which holds only in-frame ones; the method was immunoSEQ multiplex PCR. The table includes 40,000 to 55,000 clones, around 90% detected once. This sample comprised PBMCs, obtained around atezolizumab (anti-PD-L1) treatment. The receptors come from a man aged 55 to 69 with urothelial cancer. Each CDR3 is given with its conserved first and last residue. The D gene is left open where the match is weak. The size field is filled for only some rows; it gives once, few, many or a size class.

v_gene: TRBV30; abundance: -; d_gene: TRBD2; j_gene: TRBJ2-3; CDR3aa: CAWSLLGAGDTDTQYF; CDR3nt: TGTGCCTGGAGCTTACTAGGGGCGGGGGACACAGATACGCAGTATTTT
v_gene: TRBV19; abundance: -; d_gene: -; j_gene: TRBJ2-3; CDR3aa: CASTGQQITDTQYF; CDR3nt: TGTGCCAGTACCGGACAGCAAATCACAGATACGCAGTATTTT
v_gene: TRBV7-3; abundance: -; d_gene: -; j_gene: TRBJ1-2; CDR3aa: CASSLGGGDYGYTF; CDR3nt: TGTGCCAGCAGCTTGGGGGGAGGGGACTATGGCTACACCTTC
v_gene: TRBV14; abundance: -; d_gene: -; j_gene: TRBJ1-1; CDR3aa: CASTRGGVTEAFF; CDR3nt: TGTGCCAGCACCCGGGGAGGCGTCACTGAAGCTTTCTTT
v_gene: TRBV5-4; abundance: -; d_gene: -; j_gene: TRBJ1-2; CDR3aa: CASSQSEGVGGYTF; CDR3nt: TGTGCCAGCAGCCAATCTGAGGGGGTCGGGGGCTACACCTTC
v_gene: TRBV11-2; abundance: -; d_gene: -; j_gene: TRBJ1-6; CDR3aa: CASSLAPAREIGSPLHF; CDR3nt: TGTGCCAGCAGCTTAGCCCCGGCAAGGGAGATAGGTTCACCCCTCCACTTT
v_gene: TRBV30; abundance: -; d_gene: -; j_gene: TRBJ1-1; CDR3aa: CAWKRGTEAFF; CDR3nt: TGTGCCTGGAAAAGAGGCACTGAAGCTTTCTTT
v_gene: TRBV7-8; abundance: -; d_gene: TRBD2; j_gene: TRBJ2-1; CDR3aa: CASSLVWTSGYNEQFF; CDR3nt: TGTGCCAGCAGCTTAGTATGGACTAGCGGTTACAATGAGCAGTTCTTC
v_gene: TRBV18; abundance: -; d_gene: -; j_gene: TRBJ1-2; CDR3aa: CASSPRRENGYTF; CDR3nt: TGTGCCAGCTCACCACGCAGGGAAAATGGCTACACCTTC
v_gene: TRBV6-1; abundance: -; d_gene: -; j_gene: TRBJ2-7; CDR3aa: CASSSGTTSSYEQYF; CDR3nt: TGTGCCAGCAGTTCCGGGACAACGAGCTCCTACGAGCAGTACTTC
v_gene: TRBV18; abundance: -; d_gene: TRBD1; j_gene: TRBJ1-1; CDR3aa: CASSPRETGGLMNTEAFF; CDR3nt: TGTGCCAGCTCGCCAAGAGAGACAGGGGGATTAATGAACACTGAAGCTTTCTTT
v_gene: TRBV5-4; abundance: -; d_gene: TRBD1; j_gene: TRBJ1-4; CDR3aa: CASSRGQDNEKLFF; CDR3nt: TGTGCCAGCAGCCGAGGACAGGACAATGAAAAACTGTTTTTT
v_gene: TRBV5-6; abundance: few; d_gene: -; j_gene: TRBJ2-2; CDR3aa: CASSFYRSVTAGELFF; CDR3nt: TGTGCCAGCAGCTTTTATCGCAGCGTTACGGCCGGGGAGCTGTTTTTT
v_gene: TRBV9; abundance: -; d_gene: TRBD2; j_gene: TRBJ2-7; CDR3aa: CASSVAAGGYEQYF; CDR3nt: TGTGCCAGCAGCGTAGCGGCGGGAGGCTACGAGCAGTACTTC
v_gene: TRBV10-2; abundance: -; d_gene: TRBD1; j_gene: TRBJ1-2; CDR3aa: CASSTSDRGSGYTF; CDR3nt: TGCGCCAGCAGTACCTCGGACAGGGGATCTGGCTACACCTTC
v_gene: TRBV5-4; abundance: -; d_gene: TRBD1; j_gene: TRBJ1-1; CDR3aa: CASSLARQGNTEAFF; CDR3nt: TGTGCCAGCAGCTTGGCGCGACAGGGAAACACTGAAGCTTTCTTT
v_gene: TRBV5-6; abundance: -; d_gene: -; j_gene: TRBJ1-2; CDR3aa: CASSFQSSGGYTF; CDR3nt: TGTGCCAGCAGCTTCCAAAGTTCGGGAGGCTACACCTTC
v_gene: TRBV18; abundance: -; d_gene: TRBD2; j_gene: TRBJ2-2; CDR3aa: CASSPGTSGDTGELFF; CDR3nt: TGTGCCAGCTCTCCTGGGACTAGCGGGGACACCGGGGAGCTGTTTTTT
v_gene: TRBV5-1; abundance: few; d_gene: -; j_gene: TRBJ1-1; CDR3aa: CASSLDGRGSGTEAFF; CDR3nt: TGCGCCAGCAGCTTGGACGGCAGGGGAAGTGGCACTGAAGCTTTCTTT
v_gene: TRBV28; abundance: -; d_gene: -; j_gene: TRBJ2-1; CDR3aa: CASSVRVVSYNEQFF; CDR3nt: TGTGCCAGCAGCGTCCGGGTCGTATCCTACAATGAGCAGTTCTTC
v_gene: TRBV7-2; abundance: -; d_gene: -; j_gene: TRBJ2-5; CDR3aa: CASSKTGLETQYF; CDR3nt: TGTGCCAGCAGTAAAACAGGGCTCGAGACCCAGTACTTC
v_gene: TRBV4-1; abundance: -; d_gene: TRBD1; j_gene: TRBJ2-2; CDR3aa: CASSLRQGADTGELFF; CDR3nt: TGCGCCAGCAGCCTGAGACAGGGGGCGGACACCGGGGAGCTGTTTTTT
v_gene: TRBV10-3; abundance: -; d_gene: -; j_gene: TRBJ1-2; CDR3aa: CAISGKLEIYGYTF; CDR3nt: TGTGCCATCAGTGGCAAACTAGAGATCTATGGCTACACCTTC
v_gene: TRBV10-3; abundance: -; d_gene: TRBD1; j_gene: TRBJ1-2; CDR3aa: CAISQGASGYGYTF; CDR3nt: TGTGCCATCAGCCAGGGGGCTAGTGGCTATGGCTACACCTTC
v_gene: TRBV10-3; abundance: -; d_gene: TRBD1; j_gene: TRBJ1-1; CDR3aa: CAISETGDTEAFF; CDR3nt: TGTGCCATCAGTGAGACAGGGGACACTGAAGCTTTCTTT
v_gene: TRBV27; abundance: -; d_gene: TRBD1; j_gene: TRBJ2-7; CDR3aa: CASSFRRDSSNEQYF; CDR3nt: TGTGCCAGCAGTTTCCGCCGGGACAGCAGCAACGAGCAGTACTTC
v_gene: TRBV15; abundance: -; d_gene: -; j_gene: TRBJ1-3; CDR3aa: CATSRDTLTSGNTIYF; CDR3nt: TGTGCCACCAGCAGAGATACACTGACTTCTGGAAACACCATATATTTT
v_gene: TRBV10-3; abundance: -; d_gene: TRBD1; j_gene: TRBJ2-7; CDR3aa: CAIGDRGSDEQYF; CDR3nt: TGTGCCATCGGGGACAGGGGAAGCGACGAGCAGTACTTC
v_gene: TRBV15; abundance: -; d_gene: TRBD1; j_gene: TRBJ1-2; CDR3aa: CATSINTGGGYGYTF; CDR3nt: TGTGCCACCAGCATTAATACAGGGGGCGGCTATGGCTACACCTTC
v_gene: TRBV7-9; abundance: -; d_gene: -; j_gene: TRBJ2-3; CDR3aa: CASSLARGDTQYF; CDR3nt: TGTGCCAGCAGCTTAGCGCGGGGAGATACGCAGTATTTT
v_gene: TRBV6-6; abundance: -; d_gene: -; j_gene: TRBJ2-1; CDR3aa: CASNHGVNEQFF; CDR3nt: TGTGCCAGCAACCACGGGGTCAATGAGCAGTTCTTC
v_gene: TRBV5-1; abundance: -; d_gene: -; j_gene: TRBJ2-2; CDR3aa: CASSRGDSSATGELFF; CDR3nt: TGCGCCAGCAGTAGGGGCGACAGCTCGGCCACCGGGGAGCTGTTTTTT
v_gene: TRBV6-5; abundance: -; d_gene: TRBD1; j_gene: TRBJ2-1; CDR3aa: CASSGQGPNEQFF; CDR3nt: TGTGCCAGCAGCGGACAGGGGCCCAATGAGCAGTTCTTC
v_gene: TRBV6-6; abundance: -; d_gene: TRBD2; j_gene: TRBJ2-7; CDR3aa: CASRNSGNYEQYF; CDR3nt: TGTGCCAGCAGGAATAGCGGGAACTACGAGCAGTACTTC
v_gene: TRBV28; abundance: -; d_gene: -; j_gene: TRBJ1-5; CDR3aa: CASRSGQSLFPYQPQHF; CDR3nt: TGTGCCAGCAGATCGGGACAAAGCCTTTTTCCTTATCAGCCCCAGCATTTT